The 22 T cell receptor beta chains below all came from one sample that was sequenced in a study of T cell responses to AZD1222 COVID-19 vaccine. Clones were read by immunoSEQ multiplex PCR, and TCRdb kept only the in-frame ones, dropping some. The table has some 100,000 clones, about 87% seen once. The input for sequencing was peripheral blood, taken on day 0 of MenACWY control vaccination. These receptors came from an adult in good health.

The rearrangement joins TRBV5-8 to TRBJ1-1; no reliable D call. Between the trimmed V and J ends, which lost 0 bases and 9 bases, there was a span of 6 bases. CDR3 length: 11 residues. Germline V CDR1 and CDR2: SGHTS, YDEGEE. CDR3 protein: CASSLDRQAFF. DNA for the CDR3: TGTGCCAGCAGCTTGGACCGACAAGCTTTCTTT.

This rearrangement joins TRBV11-3 to TRBJ1-2, with 10 bases matching TRBD1. This CDR3 spans 16 amino acids. CDR1 and CDR2 from the germline V gene are SGHNT and YENEEA. After removal of 4 bases from V and 6 bases from J, the junction contained 11 bases not matched to a gene. CDR3 DNA: TGTGCCAGCAGCTCACCGGGACAGGGGAGACCTAATGGCTACACCTTC. This translates into CASSSPGQGRPNGYTF.

This clone was observed once. This chain links TRBV23-1 with TRBJ1-1; D not resolved. TRBV23-1 is recorded as an ORF, its role being uncertain. The V end lost 5 bases, the J end lost 3 bases, and 7 bases lay between the germline ends. The CDR3 is 12 residues long. The CDR3 here is CASSSGYTEAFF. The CDR3 DNA sequence: TGCGCCAGCAGTTCCGGGTACACTGAAGCTTTCTTT.

The chain joins TRBV6-5 to TRBJ1-2; D remains ambiguous. The CDR3 sequence is 13 residues long. The V gene lost 6 bases and the J gene lost 0 bases, with 8 bases spanning the gap. Germline CDR1 is MNHEY and CDR2 is SVGAGI. The CDR3 is CASSPTPNYGYTF. As DNA, the CDR3 is TGTGCCAGCAGCCCCACACCTAACTATGGCTACACCTTC.

The gene calls are TRBV6-5 and TRBJ2-6, with D possibly being TRBD1 or TRBD2 (5 bases each). Deletions cut 5 bases from V and 0 bases from J, with 8 bases between. CDR1 and CDR2 (germline): MNHEY, SVGAGI. This CDR3 is built from 15 residues. The CDR3 DNA sequence: TGTGCCAGCAGTCCTGGGGGCTCTGGGGCCAACGTCCTGACTTTC. This gives the protein CASSPGGSGANVLTF.

The chain combines TRBV2 with TRBJ2-1, with 9 bases aligning to TRBD2. The CDR3 has 15 residues. Trimming took 10 bases from V and 7 from J; bases not matched to a gene: 14. Per germline, CDR1 SNHLY and CDR2 FYNNEI. The CDR3 loop reads CATATAAGGVNEQFF. Here the CDR3 DNA reads TGTGCCACCGCAACTGCAGCGGGGGGCGTGAATGAGCAGTTCTTC.

In this sample, this clone turned up a few times. The chain couples TRBV5-6 to TRBJ2-7; 7 bases are a match to TRBD1. V shed 4 bases, J shed 1 base, and the junction held 11 bases outside the gene matches. Germline V gene data show CDR1 as SGHDT and CDR2 as YYEEEE. The CDR3 runs 16 residues. DNA of the CDR3: TGTGCCAGCAGCCTGAAGGGGGCCCTAGGTTCCTACGAGCAGTACTTC. Its translation is CASSLKGALGSYEQYF.

The chain employs TRBV11-2 and TRBJ2-1; 11 positions agree with TRBD1. J was trimmed by 3 bases and V by 8 bases; bases with no gene match: 0. Germline V gene lookup returns CDR1 SGHAT and CDR2 FQNNGV. This CDR3 region has 13 residues. CDR3 protein: CASGTGGYNEQFF. In nucleotides, the CDR3 is TGTGCCAGCGGGACAGGGGGCTACAATGAGCAGTTCTTC.

This chain connects TRBV6-6 to TRBJ1-2; no reliable D call. Germline V gene lookup returns CDR1 MNHNY and CDR2 SVGAGI (reference sequence). V lost 5 bases and J 0 bases, leaving 19 bases between the germline ends. The CDR3 totals 17 residues. CDR3 nucleotides: TGTGCCAGCAGTCTTCGACGTCCGCTACGAGCTAACTATGGCTACACCTTC. This gives the protein CASSLRRPLRANYGYTF.

The chain is built from TRBV6-5 and TRBJ2-7, with TRBD1 as a possible D gene (5 bases). Trimming removed 0 bases at V and 3 bases at J, with 12 bases between. This CDR3 spans 15 amino acids. The germline CDR1 and CDR2 sequences are MNHEY and SVGAGI. The CDR3 loop reads CASSYSRQGFYEQYF. In nucleotides, the CDR3 is TGTGCCAGCAGTTACTCGAGGCAGGGTTTCTACGAGCAGTACTTC.

The chain employs TRBV10-3 and TRBJ1-3, with D hard to call. The V gene's germline CDR1 is ENHRY and CDR2 SYGVKD. V shed 10 bases and J shed 6 bases, with 4 bases lying between them. The CDR3 spans 9 residues. CDR3 coding DNA: TGTGCCAGGTCAAACACCATATATTTT. Translation gives CARSNTIYF.

This sequence joins TRBV30 and TRBJ2-5; D call uncertain. CDR3 length: 12 amino acids. CDR1 is GTSNPN, CDR2 SVGIG, per germline (reference sequence). Trimming removed 0 bases from V and 5 bases from J, with 7 bases in between. CDR3 region: CAWSVSEETQYF. The CDR3 nucleotides are TGTGCCTGGAGTGTCAGCGAGGAGACCCAGTACTTC.

The CDR3 protein is CASSRPGQEVLNQPQHF. CDR3 nucleotide sequence: TGTGCCAGCAGTCGCCCGGGACAGGAGGTTCTCAATCAGCCCCAGCATTTT. V is TRBV28 and J is TRBJ1-5; 8 nucleotides agree with TRBD1. V was clipped by 5 bases and J by 3 bases; unmatched bases: 12. Germline V gene data show CDR1 as MDHEN and CDR2 as SYDVKM. This CDR3 has 17 amino acids. Full variable domain (rest looked up from reference TRBV28 and TRBJ1-5): DVKVTQSSRYLVKRTGEKVFLECVQDMDHENMFWYRQDPGLGLRLIYFSYDVKMKEKGDIPEGYSVSREKKERFSLILESASTNQTSMYLCASSRPGQEVLNQPQHFGDGTRLSIL.

This clone came up once. The chain links TRBV13 to TRBJ2-7; 10 nucleotides agree with TRBD1. V was pared by 2 bases and J by 6 bases, with 16 bases of the junction left unmatched. From germline, CDR1 is PRHDT and CDR2 FYEKMQ (reference sequence). This CDR3 has 18 residues. The CDR3 reads CASSLTGTGATTPLEQYF. CDR3 DNA: TGTGCCAGCAGCTTAACCGGGACAGGGGCCACAACCCCTCTCGAGCAGTACTTC.

This clone showed up just a few times. The genes are TRBV4-3 and TRBJ2-7; 7 positions match TRBD1. This CDR3 region has 13 residues. CDR1 and CDR2 (germline): LGHNA, YSLEER. With 4 bases clipped from V and 6 bases from J, the junction kept 6 bases outside the gene matches. Here the CDR3 DNA reads TGCGCCAGCAGCCTTATAACAGGGGTCGAGCAGTACTTC. It codes for CASSLITGVEQYF.

This clone has a single count. The CDR3, as DNA: TGCAGTGCCAGTACTAGCGGGACCCCCGGGGAGCTGTTTTTT. Protein: CSASTSGTPGELFF. This chain links TRBV20-1 with TRBJ2-2; 10 nucleotides line up with TRBD2. Per germline, CDR1 DFQATT and CDR2 SNEGSKA (reference sequence). The CDR3 is 14 residues long. J lost 6 bases, V lost 6 bases, and 7 bases had no gene match.

This clone was seen more than once but under ten times. This chain joins TRBV4-3 and TRBJ2-3; D gene ambiguous. Trimming took off 0 bases at V and 1 base at J, with 11 bases between the two ends. Germline CDR1 LGHNA, CDR2 YSLEER. The CDR3 is 16 amino acids. The CDR3 sequence is CASSQERPSRTDTQYF. In DNA, the CDR3 is TGCGCCAGCAGCCAAGAGAGGCCTTCCCGCACAGATACGCAGTATTTT.

The chain employs TRBV28 and TRBJ1-5, with 7 positions matching TRBD1. Germline V gene data show CDR1 as MDHEN and CDR2 as SYDVKM. The CDR3 extends over 13 amino acids. The V gene end was trimmed by 11 bases and the J gene end by 0 bases; junction bases not matched to a gene: 4. CDR3 DNA: TGTGCCGGAGGGACAGTTAGCAATCAGCCCCAGCATTTT. This codes for CAGGTVSNQPQHF.

This sequence joins TRBV28 and TRBJ1-2; TRBD1 agrees at 11 bases. The CDR3 length is 16 residues. V gave up 7 bases and J gave up 3 bases; unmatched junction bases: 10. Germline CDR1 reads MDHEN; CDR2 reads SYDVKM. The CDR3 loop is CASNQVPGQGDYGYTF. CDR3 DNA sequence: TGTGCCAGCAACCAAGTACCGGGACAGGGGGACTATGGCTACACCTTC.

This chain links TRBV6-1 with TRBJ1-4; TRBD1 might be the D (5 bases). Germline assignment: CDR1 MNHNS and CDR2 SASEGT. V lost 2 bases to trimming and J lost 3 bases, with 10 bases between them. This CDR3 spans 15 amino acids. The CDR3: CASSETRGSNEKLFF. CDR3 coding DNA: TGTGCCAGCAGTGAAACAAGGGGATCTAATGAAAAACTGTTTTTT.

This clone was recorded once. The chain is built from TRBV11-3 and TRBJ2-7; 12 bases align to TRBD2. CDR3 size: 15 residues. CDR1 and CDR2 from the germline V gene are SGHNT and YENEEA. J lost 6 bases, V lost 1 base, and 4 bases had no gene match. CDR3 residues: CASSLAGLAGSEQYF. DNA for the CDR3: TGTGCCAGCAGCTTAGCGGGACTAGCGGGTTCCGAGCAGTACTTC.

The chain employs TRBV19 and TRBJ1-5, with 8 bases that match TRBD1. The CDR3 sequence is 16 residues long. V trimming: 7 bases; J trimming: 0 bases; junction bases outside the gene matches: 8. Germline V gene data show CDR1 as LNHDA and CDR2 as SQIVND (reference sequence). CDR3 protein: CASTWTGSYSNQPQHF. The CDR3, as DNA: TGTGCCAGTACTTGGACAGGGTCGTATAGCAATCAGCCCCAGCATTTT.